These T cell receptor beta chains were read from a single sample in a study of OX40 agonist ivuxolimab in advanced cancers. This table comes from immunoSEQ multiplex PCR, and its TCRdb copy is limited to in-frame clones, with some not included. Of around 77,000 clones detected, about 85% appear once; the ten largest clones hold about 0.66%. This material consisted of CD4+ or CD8+ T cells sorted from blood, taken in a trial of the OX40 agonist ivuxolimab. These receptors all come from an adult with an advanced solid tumor such as melanoma, head and neck, liver or kidney cancer. Each CDR3 is given with its conserved first and last residue. The order of the fields is D gene, clone size, V gene, J gene, CDR3 protein, CDR3 DNA. A D gene is named only where the DNA matches it firmly. Not all rows give a size; the values are once, few, many and, for expanded clones, a class.

d_gene: .
abundance: .
v_gene: TRBV5-4
j_gene: TRBJ2-5
CDR3aa: CASSFDAEETQYF
CDR3nt: TGTGCCAGCAGCTTTGACGCCGAAGAGACCCAGTACTTC

d_gene: .
abundance: .
v_gene: TRBV6-6
j_gene: TRBJ2-7
CDR3aa: CASTPQGPRVEQYF
CDR3nt: TGTGCCAGCACCCCCCAGGGCCCCCGGGTAGAGCAGTACTTC

d_gene: .
abundance: .
v_gene: TRBV7-6
j_gene: TRBJ2-7
CDR3aa: CASSLVASQAYEQYF
CDR3nt: TGTGCCAGCAGCTTAGTCGCCAGTCAAGCCTACGAGCAGTACTTC

d_gene: TRBD1
abundance: .
v_gene: TRBV6-5
j_gene: TRBJ2-7
CDR3aa: CASSYSPGQGNEQYF
CDR3nt: TGTGCCAGCAGTTACTCACCGGGACAGGGGAACGAGCAGTACTTC

d_gene: .
abundance: .
v_gene: TRBV7-9
j_gene: TRBJ1-4
CDR3aa: CASSAGLLNEKLFF
CDR3nt: TGTGCCAGCAGTGCGGGACTGCTAAATGAAAAACTGTTTTTT

d_gene: TRBD1
abundance: few
v_gene: TRBV18
j_gene: TRBJ2-3
CDR3aa: CASSPPRAQGARDTQYF
CDR3nt: TGTGCCAGCTCACCACCTAGGGCGCAGGGGGCGAGGGATACGCAGTATTTT

d_gene: .
abundance: .
v_gene: TRBV11-2
j_gene: TRBJ1-1
CDR3aa: CASSLGHLTEAFF
CDR3nt: TGTGCCAGCAGCTTAGGGCACCTCACTGAAGCTTTCTTT

d_gene: .
abundance: .
v_gene: TRBV7-2
j_gene: TRBJ2-5
CDR3aa: CASSSGGYQETQYF
CDR3nt: TGTGCCAGCAGCTCTGGGGGGTACCAAGAGACCCAGTACTTC

d_gene: TRBD1
abundance: .
v_gene: TRBV6-1
j_gene: TRBJ2-3
CDR3aa: CASTYRGSTDTQYF
CDR3nt: TGTGCCAGCACGTACAGGGGCTCCACAGATACGCAGTATTTT

d_gene: .
abundance: .
v_gene: TRBV9
j_gene: TRBJ2-7
CDR3aa: CASSVGGQGGIYEQYF
CDR3nt: TGTGCCAGCAGCGTAGGGGGCCAGGGTGGGATTTACGAGCAGTACTTC

d_gene: TRBD1
abundance: .
v_gene: TRBV5-1
j_gene: TRBJ1-6
CDR3aa: CASSLGTGADNSPLHF
CDR3nt: TGCGCCAGCAGCTTAGGGACAGGGGCAGATAATTCACCCCTCCACTTT

d_gene: .
abundance: .
v_gene: TRBV5-6
j_gene: TRBJ1-5
CDR3aa: CASSYIGQPQHF
CDR3nt: TGTGCCAGCAGCTACATAGGTCAGCCCCAGCATTTT

d_gene: .
abundance: .
v_gene: TRBV15
j_gene: TRBJ2-7
CDR3aa: CATSRDVPPAYEQYF
CDR3nt: TGTGCCACCAGCAGAGATGTCCCCCCGGCCTACGAGCAGTACTTC

d_gene: TRBD2
abundance: .
v_gene: TRBV7-3
j_gene: TRBJ2-2
CDR3aa: CASSYPPAGDARELFF
CDR3nt: TGTGCCAGCAGCTACCCACCAGCGGGGGACGCCCGGGAGCTGTTTTTT

d_gene: .
abundance: .
v_gene: TRBV4-2
j_gene: TRBJ1-1
CDR3aa: CASSQDPGFTEAFF
CDR3nt: TGTGCCAGCAGCCAAGACCCCGGTTTCACTGAAGCTTTCTTT

d_gene: TRBD1
abundance: .
v_gene: TRBV18
j_gene: TRBJ2-7
CDR3aa: CASSPRQGIYEQYF
CDR3nt: TGTGCCAGCTCACCACGACAGGGGATCTACGAGCAGTACTTC

d_gene: TRBD1
abundance: once
v_gene: TRBV10-3
j_gene: TRBJ1-4
CDR3aa: CAISADRGKNEKLFF
CDR3nt: TGTGCCATCAGTGCGGACAGGGGAAAAAATGAAAAACTGTTTTTT

d_gene: TRBD1
abundance: .
v_gene: TRBV30
j_gene: TRBJ2-7
CDR3aa: CAWGQGVTYEQYF
CDR3nt: TGTGCCTGGGGACAGGGGGTGACCTACGAGCAGTACTTC

d_gene: .
abundance: .
v_gene: TRBV18
j_gene: TRBJ2-7
CDR3aa: CASSPAGTYAYEQYF
CDR3nt: TGTGCCAGCTCACCTGCCGGGACCTACGCCTACGAGCAGTACTTC

d_gene: TRBD1
abundance: .
v_gene: TRBV12-5
j_gene: TRBJ2-7
CDR3aa: CASRRTGTYEQYF
CDR3nt: TGTGCTAGCCGCCGGACAGGGACCTACGAGCAGTACTTC

d_gene: .
abundance: .
v_gene: TRBV11-1
j_gene: TRBJ1-3
CDR3aa: CASSLGRSNTIYF
CDR3nt: TGTGCCAGCAGCTTAGGCCGGAGTAACACCATATATTTT

d_gene: .
abundance: .
v_gene: TRBV10-3
j_gene: TRBJ1-5
CDR3aa: CAISDPKGGPNQPQHF
CDR3nt: TGTGCCATCAGTGACCCCAAGGGGGGCCCGAATCAGCCCCAGCATTTT

d_gene: .
abundance: .
v_gene: TRBV18
j_gene: TRBJ2-3
CDR3aa: CASSPPGQYSTDTQYF
CDR3nt: TGTGCCAGCTCACCACCTGGACAGTATAGCACAGATACGCAGTATTTT

d_gene: TRBD2
abundance: .
v_gene: TRBV6-4
j_gene: TRBJ2-1
CDR3aa: CASNLSGGGSYNEQFF
CDR3nt: TGTGCCAGCAATCTTAGCGGGGGGGGATCCTACAATGAGCAGTTCTTC

d_gene: TRBD1
abundance: .
v_gene: TRBV7-2
j_gene: TRBJ2-1
CDR3aa: CASSVRDSSYNEQFF
CDR3nt: TGTGCCAGCAGCGTCCGGGACAGCTCCTACAATGAGCAGTTCTTC

d_gene: .
abundance: few
v_gene: TRBV5-1
j_gene: TRBJ2-5
CDR3aa: CASSLEETQYF
CDR3nt: TGCGCCAGCAGCTTGGAAGAGACCCAGTACTTC

d_gene: TRBD2
abundance: .
v_gene: TRBV4-1
j_gene: TRBJ2-5
CDR3aa: CASSRIEASGGVRETQYF
CDR3nt: TGCGCCAGCAGCCGTATTGAGGCTAGCGGGGGGGTTAGAGAGACCCAGTACTTC

d_gene: .
abundance: .
v_gene: TRBV7-2
j_gene: TRBJ2-7
CDR3aa: CASSENLGVGEQYF
CDR3nt: TGTGCCAGCAGCGAGAATCTCGGTGTTGGCGAGCAGTACTTC

d_gene: TRBD2
abundance: .
v_gene: TRBV10-3
j_gene: TRBJ2-5
CDR3aa: CAISESTGGKGQETQYF
CDR3nt: TGTGCCATCAGTGAGTCGACGGGGGGGAAGGGCCAAGAGACCCAGTACTTC

d_gene: .
abundance: .
v_gene: TRBV19
j_gene: TRBJ1-1
CDR3aa: CASSIGAGLGGTEAFF
CDR3nt: TGTGCCAGTAGTATAGGGGCAGGTTTGGGGGGCACTGAAGCTTTCTTT

d_gene: .
abundance: .
v_gene: TRBV29-1
j_gene: TRBJ1-2
CDR3aa: CSALGGLAGYTF
CDR3nt: TGCAGCGCCTTGGGGGGCCTCGCGGGCTACACCTTC

d_gene: .
abundance: .
v_gene: TRBV19
j_gene: TRBJ1-2
CDR3aa: CASSITGGAIEPHGYTF
CDR3nt: TGTGCCAGTAGTATCACCGGGGGCGCAATTGAGCCGCATGGCTACACCTTC

d_gene: .
abundance: .
v_gene: TRBV2
j_gene: TRBJ1-2
CDR3aa: CASSEERGRGGYTF
CDR3nt: TGTGCCAGCAGTGAAGAGCGAGGGAGGGGAGGCTACACCTTC

d_gene: TRBD1
abundance: .
v_gene: TRBV7-2
j_gene: TRBJ1-2
CDR3aa: CASSPDRVYTF
CDR3nt: TGTGCCAGCAGCCCGGACAGGGTGTACACCTTC

d_gene: .
abundance: .
v_gene: TRBV21-1
j_gene: TRBJ1-1
CDR3aa: CASSKADRPQGRNTEAFF
CDR3nt: TGTGCCAGCAGCAAAGCTGACCGACCACAGGGGCGAAACACTGAAGCTTTCTTT

d_gene: TRBD2
abundance: .
v_gene: TRBV5-6
j_gene: TRBJ2-5
CDR3aa: CASSAGGRAQETQYF
CDR3nt: TGTGCCAGCAGCGCGGGGGGGCGGGCCCAAGAGACCCAGTACTTC

d_gene: .
abundance: .
v_gene: TRBV7-8
j_gene: TRBJ2-5
CDR3aa: CASSILRQVRGETQYF
CDR3nt: TGTGCCAGCAGCATCCTCCGGCAGGTTCGTGGGGAGACCCAGTACTTC

d_gene: .
abundance: .
v_gene: TRBV5-1
j_gene: TRBJ1-4
CDR3aa: CASSLMGGHNEKLFF
CDR3nt: TGCGCCAGCAGCTTGATGGGCGGTCATAATGAAAAACTGTTTTTT

d_gene: TRBD2
abundance: .
v_gene: TRBV4-1
j_gene: TRBJ2-5
CDR3aa: CASSQGGGGAKETQYF
CDR3nt: TGCGCCAGCAGCCAAGGGGGCGGGGGGGCCAAAGAGACCCAGTACTTC

d_gene: .
abundance: .
v_gene: TRBV6-1
j_gene: TRBJ1-5
CDR3aa: CASSDPQGNQPQHF
CDR3nt: TGTGCCAGCAGTGACCCTCAGGGCAATCAGCCCCAGCATTTT

d_gene: TRBD2
abundance: .
v_gene: TRBV4-3
j_gene: TRBJ2-3
CDR3aa: CASSQAGAGGLGDTQYF
CDR3nt: TGCGCCAGCAGCCAAGCTGGAGCGGGGGGTCTTGGGGATACGCAGTATTTT

d_gene: .
abundance: .
v_gene: TRBV6-4
j_gene: TRBJ1-1
CDR3aa: CASSDPTEAFF
CDR3nt: TGTGCCAGCAGTGACCCCACTGAAGCTTTCTTT